Described below is a single T cell receptor (beta chain) sequence and its context. This clonotype appeared a few times. What this receptor recognizes is not known. No base qualities exist here, and no much larger clone lies one base off it. Total RNA was extracted from unfractionated whole blood that had been collected in Tempus Blood RNA tubes. As TCR sequencing controls, about five healthy volunteers were used, with blood taken at day 0, 2 weeks and 6 weeks. The sample is drawn from a study of human T cells and chemical hapten exposure (dated by TCRdb to about 2021). A note on the overall study: Libraries were pooled for sequencing, and variation in per-sample TCR yields was attributed mainly to small differences in library volumes within the pool. This study followed changes in the peripheral blood TCR repertoire in vivo during primary and secondary sensitization of alopecia patients to the hapten diphenylcyclopropenone (DPC). For every blood RNA sample, sequencing covered both the TCR alpha and TCR beta chains. Study-level results and caveats: After repeated subsampling, changes were observed in the strength of the expansion versus patch-test correlation and in the threshold at which the correlation became significant. DPC sensitization did not change the number of TCRs with a frequency above 1 in 1000, and there was no evidence of changes in global repertoire structure.

Looking up the germline V gene yields CDR1 SGHAT and CDR2 FQNNGV. The CDR3 holds 13 amino acids from the cysteine to the phenylalanine. The CDR3 DNA has 39 bases and is translated from base 1. V is pared back by 4 bases and J by 4 bases, with 10 bases lying between the germline termini. The protocol used for the library was 5' RACE. The listed sequencing device is Illumina MiSeq. During library preparation, unique molecular identifiers were attached to individual cDNA molecules so that TCRs could be counted quantitatively and reproducibly. In the paper's pipeline: The median number of TCRs per sample was roughly 94,000, ranging from roughly 20,000 to 690,600. The Decombinator software suite was used to annotate the V, J and CDR3 of the TCR reads. For PS versus PT1 abundance plots, all samples were subsampled to the same number of TCRs (28,000). Expanded TCRs were defined as absent before sensitization and observed at least eight times at the 2-week time point. Using fastp at Q25 and MiXCR, TCRdb reprocessed the public reads and kept productive beta chains. Every distinct CDR3 protein forms one entry, paired with its most common genes and DNA. The V and J calls shown here were made by TCRdb, not taken from the authors' results. For this sample the table gives about 140,000 distinct CDR3 sequences, of which 4.1% were detected only once. Approximately 1.3% of the sample is held by the ten biggest clonotypes.

The V and J segments used are TRBV11-2 and TRBJ1-1; TRBD1 is a possible D gene, resting on 5 matching bases. This receptor was obtained from a female donor in good health. DNA sequence: TGTGCCAGCAGCTCCCGAAGGGGCACTGAAGCTTTCTTT. Translated, it gives CASSSRRGTEAFF.